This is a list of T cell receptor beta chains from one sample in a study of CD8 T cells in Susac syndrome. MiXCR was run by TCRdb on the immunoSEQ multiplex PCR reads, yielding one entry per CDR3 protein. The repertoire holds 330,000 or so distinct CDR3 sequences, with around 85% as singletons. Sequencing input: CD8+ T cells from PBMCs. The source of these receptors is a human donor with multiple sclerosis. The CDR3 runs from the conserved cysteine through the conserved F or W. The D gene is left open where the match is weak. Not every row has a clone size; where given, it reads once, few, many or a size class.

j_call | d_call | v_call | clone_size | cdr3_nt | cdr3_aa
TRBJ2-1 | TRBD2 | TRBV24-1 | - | TGTGCCACCAGTGATTTGCCCTCGGCTAGCGGGAGGTATGAGCAGTTCTTC | CATSDLPSASGRYEQFF
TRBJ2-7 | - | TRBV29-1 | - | TGCAGCGTTGAAACTATCGGAGCCGAGCAGTACTTC | CSVETIGAEQYF
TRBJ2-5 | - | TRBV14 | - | TGTGCCAGCAGCCAAGAGGTAGCGGAAGAGACCCAGTACTTC | CASSQEVAEETQYF
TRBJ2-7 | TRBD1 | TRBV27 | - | TGTGCCAGCAGTTTTACCGGGACAGGGGACGACGAGCAGTACTTC | CASSFTGTGDDEQYF
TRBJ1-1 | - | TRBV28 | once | TGTGTGTCCGGTCTAAGCACTGAAGCTTTCTTT | CVSGLSTEAFF
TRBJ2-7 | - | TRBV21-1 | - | TGTGCCAGCAGCAAAGGAACGATGACCTCCTACGAGCAGTACTTC | CASSKGTMTSYEQYF
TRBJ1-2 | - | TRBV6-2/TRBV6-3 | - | TGTGCCAGCAGCCTCAATCCCGGCTATGGCTACACCTTC | CASSLNPGYGYTF
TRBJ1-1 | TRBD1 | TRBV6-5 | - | TGTGCCAGCAGTTTGGGACAGAATTACAACACTGAAGCTTTCTTT | CASSLGQNYNTEAFF
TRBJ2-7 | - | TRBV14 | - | TGTGCCAGCAGCCAAGATCCCGGTGGGGGGGAGCAGTACTTC | CASSQDPGGGEQYF
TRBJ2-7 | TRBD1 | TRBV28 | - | TGTGCCAGCAGTTGGACAGGGAGTAACGAGCAGTACTTC | CASSWTGSNEQYF
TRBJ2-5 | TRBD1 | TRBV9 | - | TGTGCCAGCAGCAAGGAAGGGGGCTTAGAGACCCAGTACTTC | CASSKEGGLETQYF
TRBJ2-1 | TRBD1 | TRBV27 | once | TGTGCCAGCTTAAGCAACGACAGGGGCTCCTACAATGAGCAGTTCTTC | CASLSNDRGSYNEQFF
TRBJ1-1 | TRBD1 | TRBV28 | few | TGTGCCAGCAGTTCACCCACAGGGGACACTGAAGCTTTCTTT | CASSSPTGDTEAFF
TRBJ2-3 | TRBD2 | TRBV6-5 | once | TGTGCCAGCAGTCACGCAACTAGCGGGTCATACACAGATACGCAGTATTTT | CASSHATSGSYTDTQYF
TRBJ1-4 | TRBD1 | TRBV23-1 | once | TGCGCCAGCAGGTCAGGGGGCCGGGGCATAGAGGAAAAACTGTTTTTT | CASRSGGRGIEEKLFF
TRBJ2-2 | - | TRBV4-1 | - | TGCGCCAGCAGCCAAGATGCGTACACCGGGGAGCTGTTTTTT | CASSQDAYTGELFF
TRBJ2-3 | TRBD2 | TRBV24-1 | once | TGTGCCACCAGTGATCTACAAGGACTAGCGGGGGCGCAGTATTTT | CATSDLQGLAGAQYF
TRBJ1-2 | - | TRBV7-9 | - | TGTGCCAGCAGCTTAGCTGGTCGGGGGGCGAGCCACAGGGATGGCTACACCTTC | CASSLAGRGASHRDGYTF
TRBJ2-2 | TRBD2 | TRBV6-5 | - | TGTGCCAGCAGTTACGCCTTACTAGCGGGAGGTCACACCGGGGAGCTGTTTTTT | CASSYALLAGGHTGELFF
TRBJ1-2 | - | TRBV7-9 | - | TGTACCCTCCTCCGGGACACCGACTATGGCTACACCTTC | CTLLRDTDYGYTF
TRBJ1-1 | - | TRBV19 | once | TGTGCCAGTAGTATGCACTGGGACAACACTGAAGCTTTCTTT | CASSMHWDNTEAFF
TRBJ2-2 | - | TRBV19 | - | TGTGCCAGTAGTATCGGACTCTACCCATCCTCGCGCGACACCGGGGAGCTGTTTTTT | CASSIGLYPSSRDTGELFF
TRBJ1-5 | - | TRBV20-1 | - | TGCAGTGCTTTTCCGGACCGGAGCAATCAGCCCCAGCATTTT | CSAFPDRSNQPQHF
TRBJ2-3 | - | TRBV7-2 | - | TGTGCCAGCAGCTTAGACCCGGGAGAGTATTTT | CASSLDPGEYF
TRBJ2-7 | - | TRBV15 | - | TGTGCCACCAGCAAAAAGGGCCGCGAGCAGTACTTC | CATSKKGREQYF
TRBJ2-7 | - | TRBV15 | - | TGTGCCACCAGCCTTCCAGGGTACGAGCAGTACTTC | CATSLPGYEQYF
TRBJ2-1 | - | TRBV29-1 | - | TGCAGCGTTGAAGGCAGGGCCAGTGAGCAGTTCTTC | CSVEGRASEQFF
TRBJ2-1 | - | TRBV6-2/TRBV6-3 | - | TGTGCCAGCAGTCAAAAACCGGGAAGGCATACCTACAATGAGCAGTTCTTC | CASSQKPGRHTYNEQFF
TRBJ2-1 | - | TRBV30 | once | TGTGCCTGGAGGGGAATGACAACGGGCAATGAGCAGTTCTTC | CAWRGMTTGNEQFF
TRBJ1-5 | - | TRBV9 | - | TGTGCCAGCAGCGCTGGGGGCAGCCTTAGCAATCAGCCCCAGCATTTT | CASSAGGSLSNQPQHF
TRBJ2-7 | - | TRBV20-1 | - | TGCAGTGCTAGCCAAGGTATAAAGGTCTGCGAGCAGTACTTC | CSASQGIKVCEQYF
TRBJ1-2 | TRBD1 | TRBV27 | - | TGTGCCAGCAGTTCCGGGACAGGATCAAACTATGGCTACACCTTC | CASSSGTGSNYGYTF
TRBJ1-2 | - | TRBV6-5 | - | TGTGCCAGCAGTTCGGCGTATGGCTACACCTTC | CASSSAYGYTF
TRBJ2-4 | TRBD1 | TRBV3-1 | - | TGTGCCAGCCAAGGGACAGGGTCTCAACTAGCCAAAAACATTCAGTACTTC | CASQGTGSQLAKNIQYF
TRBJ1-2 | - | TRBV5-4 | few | TGTGCCAGCAGCTTGAGTGTATCTTTCTATGGCTACACCTTC | CASSLSVSFYGYTF
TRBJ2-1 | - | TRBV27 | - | TGTGCCAGCAGTTGGAGTAGCGCGACATCCTCCTACAATGAGCAGTTCTTC | CASSWSSATSSYNEQFF
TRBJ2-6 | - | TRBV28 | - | TGTGCCAGCAGTCTGAGGCCAGCCTGGTACGGGGCCAACGTCCTGACTTTC | CASSLRPAWYGANVLTF